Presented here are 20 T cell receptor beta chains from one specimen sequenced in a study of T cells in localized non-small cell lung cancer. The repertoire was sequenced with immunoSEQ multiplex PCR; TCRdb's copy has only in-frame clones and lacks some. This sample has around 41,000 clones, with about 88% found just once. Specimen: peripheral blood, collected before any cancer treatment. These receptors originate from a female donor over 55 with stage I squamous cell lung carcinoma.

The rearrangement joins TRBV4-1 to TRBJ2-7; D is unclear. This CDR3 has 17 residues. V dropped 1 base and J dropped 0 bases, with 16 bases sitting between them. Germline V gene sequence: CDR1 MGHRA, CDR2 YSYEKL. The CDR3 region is CASSQVQKVRNSYEQYF. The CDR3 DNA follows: TGCGCCAGCAGCCAAGTTCAGAAGGTCAGGAACTCCTACGAGCAGTACTTC.

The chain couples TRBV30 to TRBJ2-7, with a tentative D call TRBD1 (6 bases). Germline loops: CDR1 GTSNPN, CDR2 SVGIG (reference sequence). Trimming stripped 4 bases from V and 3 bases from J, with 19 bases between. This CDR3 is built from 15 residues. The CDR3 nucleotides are TGTGCCTGGATATCGAGGGACACGGGCAGCTACGAGCAGTACTTC. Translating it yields CAWISRDTGSYEQYF. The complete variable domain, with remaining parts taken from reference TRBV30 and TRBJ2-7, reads SQTIHQWPATLVQPVGSPLSLECTVEGTSNPNLYWYRQAAGRGLQLLFYSVGIGQISSEVPQNLSASRPQDRQFILSSKKLLLSDSGFYLCAWISRDTGSYEQYFGPGTRLTVT.

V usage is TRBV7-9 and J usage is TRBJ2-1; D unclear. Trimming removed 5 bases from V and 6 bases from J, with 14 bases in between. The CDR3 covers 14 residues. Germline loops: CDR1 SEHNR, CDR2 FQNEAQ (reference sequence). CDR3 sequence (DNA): TGTGCCAGCAGCCGTGGGGATTTCCCCAATGAGCAGTTCTTC. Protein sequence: CASSRGDFPNEQFF.

The CDR3 is CASSYTREDYTF. The CDR3, as DNA: TGTGCCAGCAGTTACACGAGGGAAGACTACACCTTC. The J gene is TRBJ1-2, the V gene TRBV6-5, with D uncertain. Germline CDR1 is MNHEY and CDR2 is SVGAGI. The CDR3 covers 12 residues. V shed 2 bases and J shed 10 bases, with 11 bases lying between them.

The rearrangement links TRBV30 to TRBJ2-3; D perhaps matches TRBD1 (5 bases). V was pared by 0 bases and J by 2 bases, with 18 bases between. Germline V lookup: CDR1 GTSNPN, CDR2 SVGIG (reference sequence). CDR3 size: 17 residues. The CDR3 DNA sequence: TGTGCCTGGAGTGTAACCCGGACACCCAGGCCCACAGATACGCAGTATTTT. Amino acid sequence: CAWSVTRTPRPTDTQYF.

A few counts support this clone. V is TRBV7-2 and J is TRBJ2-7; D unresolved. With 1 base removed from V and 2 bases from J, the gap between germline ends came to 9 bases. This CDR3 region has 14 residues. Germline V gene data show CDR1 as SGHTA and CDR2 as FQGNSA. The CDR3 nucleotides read TGTGCCAGCAGCTTAGGAAAAGGTACCTACGAGCAGTACTTC. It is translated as CASSLGKGTYEQYF.

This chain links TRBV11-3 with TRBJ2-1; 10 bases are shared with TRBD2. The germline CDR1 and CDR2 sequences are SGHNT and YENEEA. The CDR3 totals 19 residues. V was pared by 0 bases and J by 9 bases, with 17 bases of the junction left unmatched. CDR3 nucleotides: TGTGCCAGCAGCTTAGAGAGGGGGGTCGGGCTAGCGGGAGACAGTGAGCAGTTCTTC. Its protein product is CASSLERGVGLAGDSEQFF.

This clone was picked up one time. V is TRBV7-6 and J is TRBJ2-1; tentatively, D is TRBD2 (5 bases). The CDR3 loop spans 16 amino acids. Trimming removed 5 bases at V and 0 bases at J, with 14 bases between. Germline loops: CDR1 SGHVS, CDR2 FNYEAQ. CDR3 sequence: CASSPERSLSYNEQFF. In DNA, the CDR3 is TGTGCCAGCAGCCCCGAGCGGTCCCTCTCCTACAATGAGCAGTTCTTC. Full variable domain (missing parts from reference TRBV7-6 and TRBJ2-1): GAGVSQSPRYKVTKRGQDVALRCDPISGHVSLYWYRQALGQGPEFLTYFNYEAQQDKSGLPNDRFSAERPEGSISTLTIQRTEQRDSAMYRCASSPERSLSYNEQFFGPGTRLTVL.

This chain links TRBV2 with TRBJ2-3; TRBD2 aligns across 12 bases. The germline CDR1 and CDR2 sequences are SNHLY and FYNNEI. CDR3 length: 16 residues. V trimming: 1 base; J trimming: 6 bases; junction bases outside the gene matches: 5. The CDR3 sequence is CASSEGTSGIGDTQYF. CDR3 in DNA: TGTGCCAGCAGTGAAGGGACTAGCGGGATAGGTGATACGCAGTATTTT.

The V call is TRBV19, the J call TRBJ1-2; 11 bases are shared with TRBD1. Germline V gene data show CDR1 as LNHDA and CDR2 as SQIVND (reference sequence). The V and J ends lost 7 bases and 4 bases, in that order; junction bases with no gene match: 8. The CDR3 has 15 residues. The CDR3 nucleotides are TGTGCCAGTACCCCGGACAGGGGGCGTAGCTATGGCTACACCTTC. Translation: CASTPDRGRSYGYTF.

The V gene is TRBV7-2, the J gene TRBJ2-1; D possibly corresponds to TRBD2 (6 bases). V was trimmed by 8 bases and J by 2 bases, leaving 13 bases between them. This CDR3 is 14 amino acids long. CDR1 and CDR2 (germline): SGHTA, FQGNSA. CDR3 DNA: TGTGCCAGCCGGGGGACGGCTGCCTACAATGAGCAGTTCTTC. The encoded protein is CASRGTAAYNEQFF.

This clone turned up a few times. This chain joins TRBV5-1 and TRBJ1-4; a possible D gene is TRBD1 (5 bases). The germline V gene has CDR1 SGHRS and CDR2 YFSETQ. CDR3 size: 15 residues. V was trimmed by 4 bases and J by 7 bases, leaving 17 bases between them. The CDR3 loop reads CASSRDPSRGEKLFF. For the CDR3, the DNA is TGCGCCAGCAGCCGGGACCCTTCGCGGGGTGAAAAACTGTTTTTT.

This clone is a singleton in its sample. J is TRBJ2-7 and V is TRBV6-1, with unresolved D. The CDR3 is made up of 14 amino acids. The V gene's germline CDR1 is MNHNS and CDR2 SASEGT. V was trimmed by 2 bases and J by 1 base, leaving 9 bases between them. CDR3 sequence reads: CASSEPGLSYEQYF. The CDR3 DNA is TGTGCCAGCAGTGAACCGGGCCTTTCCTACGAGCAGTACTTC.

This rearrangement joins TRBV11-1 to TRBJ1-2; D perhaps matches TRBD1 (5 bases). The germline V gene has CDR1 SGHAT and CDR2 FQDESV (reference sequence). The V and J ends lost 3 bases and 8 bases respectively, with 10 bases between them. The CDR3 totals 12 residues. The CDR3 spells CASSLAGIGYTF. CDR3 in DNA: TGTGCCAGCAGCTTGGCAGGGATAGGCTACACCTTC.

The CDR3 region is CASLLRGTLRSGANVLTF. The CDR3 DNA reads TGTGCCTCTCTCCTCAGGGGGACCCTCCGCTCTGGGGCCAACGTCCTGACTTTC. The chain joins TRBV19 to TRBJ2-6; TRBD1 aligns across 7 bases. V was clipped by 11 bases and J by 0 bases; unmatched bases: 16. The CDR3 sequence is 18 residues long. Germline CDR1 reads LNHDA; CDR2 reads SQIVND (reference sequence). Complete variable domain (other parts from reference TRBV19 and TRBJ2-6): DGGITQSPKYLFRKEGQNVTLSCEQNLNHDAMYWYRQDPGQGLRLIYYSQIVNDFQKGDIAEGYSVSREKKESFPLTVTSAQKNPTAFYLCASLLRGTLRSGANVLTFGAGSRLTVL.

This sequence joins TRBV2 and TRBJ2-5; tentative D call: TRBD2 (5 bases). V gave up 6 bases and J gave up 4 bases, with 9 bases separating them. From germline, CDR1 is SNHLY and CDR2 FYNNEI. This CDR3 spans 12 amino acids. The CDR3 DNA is TGTGCCAGCAGGGACTGGGGAGAGACCCAGTACTTC. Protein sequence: CASRDWGETQYF.

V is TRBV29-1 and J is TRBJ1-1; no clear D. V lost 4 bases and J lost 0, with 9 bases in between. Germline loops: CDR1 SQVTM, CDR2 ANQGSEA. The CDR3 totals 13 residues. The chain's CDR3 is CSVARQVNTEAFF. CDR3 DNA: TGCAGCGTTGCTAGGCAGGTGAACACTGAAGCTTTCTTT.

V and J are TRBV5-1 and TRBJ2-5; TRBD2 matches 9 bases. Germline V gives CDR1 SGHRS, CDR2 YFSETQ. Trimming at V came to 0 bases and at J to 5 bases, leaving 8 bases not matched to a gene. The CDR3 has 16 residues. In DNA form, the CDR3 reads TGCGCCAGCAGCTTGGGGGTAGCGGGAGAGCTTGAGACCCAGTACTTC. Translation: CASSLGVAGELETQYF.

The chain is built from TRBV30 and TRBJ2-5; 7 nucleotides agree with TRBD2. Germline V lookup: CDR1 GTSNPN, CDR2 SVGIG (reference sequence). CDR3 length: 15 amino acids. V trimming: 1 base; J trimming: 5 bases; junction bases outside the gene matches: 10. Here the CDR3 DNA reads TGTGCCTGGAGTGCGGCCGTGGTGGGAGGGGAGACCCAGTACTTC. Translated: CAWSAAVVGGETQYF.

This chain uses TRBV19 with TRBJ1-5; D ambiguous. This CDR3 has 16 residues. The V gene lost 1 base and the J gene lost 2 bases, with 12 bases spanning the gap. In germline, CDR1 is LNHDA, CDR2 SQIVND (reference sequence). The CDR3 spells CASSIVRARGNQPQHF. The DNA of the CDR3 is TGTGCCAGTAGTATAGTCCGGGCACGGGGCAATCAGCCCCAGCATTTT.